These T cell receptor beta chains were read from a single sample in a study of blood T cell repertoires in COVID-19. Generated by immunoSEQ multiplex PCR, the TCRdb table keeps only in-frame clones and is missing some. The sample carries 85,000 to 95,000 clones, 86% recorded once. The specimen sequenced was peripheral blood. Every receptor here comes from a woman of 80 years or more with acute or convalescent COVID-19. Each CDR3 is given with its conserved first and last residue. A D gene is named only where the DNA matches it firmly. Clone size is not always given. Where it is, it says once, few, many or a class for expanded clones.

.	.	TRBV5-1	TRBJ2-7	TGCGCCAGCAGCTTAAGGGCGGGGTTGAGTTACGAGCAGTACTTC	CASSLRAGLSYEQYF
TRBD1	few	TRBV7-2	TRBJ1-2	TGTGCCAGCAGCTTAGCGGGGACAGGGCTTTATGGCTACACCTTC	CASSLAGTGLYGYTF
TRBD1	.	TRBV5-1	TRBJ1-6	TGCGCCAGCAGCCTGTCCGGGACAGGGGATTCACCCCTCCACTTT	CASSLSGTGDSPLHF
.	.	TRBV19	TRBJ1-1	TGTGCCAGTAGAACTTACCCCGACTATTGGGATGACACTGAAGCTTTCTTT	CASRTYPDYWDDTEAFF
.	.	TRBV6-6	TRBJ2-6	TGTGCCAGCAGTCAGGGTACGGGGACTGGGGCCAACGTCCTGACTTTC	CASSQGTGTGANVLTF
.	.	TRBV3-1/TRBV3-2	TRBJ1-5	TGTGCCAGCAGCCAAGGTTACAATCAGCCCCAGCATTTT	CASSQGYNQPQHF
.	.	TRBV19	TRBJ2-4	TGTGCCAGTAGTATTGCAGTGGGTCGGGGAGACCTAGCCAAAAACATTCAGTACTTT	CASSIAVGRGDLAKNIQYF
.	.	TRBV7-8	TRBJ1-1	TGTGCCAGCAGCTTAGGCGGCGAGAACACTGAAGCTTTCTTT	CASSLGGENTEAFF
.	once	TRBV7-2	TRBJ1-2	TGTGCCAGCAGCTTACAACAGGCCTATGGCTACACCTTC	CASSLQQAYGYTF
.	.	TRBV19	TRBJ1-3	TGTGCCAGTAGTAACTGGGCTTACTCTGGAAACACCATATATTTT	CASSNWAYSGNTIYF
TRBD1	once	TRBV11-3	TRBJ2-2	TGTGCCAGCAGCACAGGGGCTGGGTTCGGCGGGGAGCTGTTTTTT	CASSTGAGFGGELFF
.	.	TRBV5-1	TRBJ1-1	TGCGCCAGCAGCCAAGTGGGTTACCGAGGCACTGAAGCTTTCTTT	CASSQVGYRGTEAFF
TRBD1	.	TRBV7-2	TRBJ1-1	TGTGCCAGCAGTCTGGGGTCCAGGGGGAGATACACTGAAGCTTTCTTT	CASSLGSRGRYTEAFF
.	once	TRBV5-1	TRBJ1-1	TGCGCCAGCAGCTTGGTGTCAGGCTACCAGAACACTGAAGCTTTCTTT	CASSLVSGYQNTEAFF
TRBD1	once	TRBV6-1	TRBJ1-3	TGTGCCAGCAGTGCCGGGACAGGGACAGGAAACACCATATATTTT	CASSAGTGTGNTIYF
TRBD1	.	TRBV28	TRBJ1-5	TGTGCCAGCAGTGAAAGACAGGGACGAAATCAGCCCCAGCATTTT	CASSERQGRNQPQHF
TRBD2	.	TRBV28	TRBJ2-5	TGTGCCAGCAGGAGACTAGCGGGAAAGTCAGAGACCCAGTACTTC	CASRRLAGKSETQYF
.	few	TRBV19	TRBJ1-2	TGTGCCAGTAGCGATACAGGGAGATATGGCTACACCTTC	CASSDTGRYGYTF
TRBD1	.	TRBV6-1	TRBJ1-1	TGTGCCAGCAGCACCGGGACAGTGATGAACACTGAAGCTTTCTTT	CASSTGTVMNTEAFF
.	.	TRBV5-1	TRBJ2-3	TGCGCCAGCAGCGCAAATGGAGTAATTGATACGCAGTATTTT	CASSANGVIDTQYF
.	few	TRBV2	TRBJ2-3	TGTGCCAGCAGTGAACAGGGATCCGTAGATACGCAGTATTTT	CASSEQGSVDTQYF
TRBD1	.	TRBV2	TRBJ1-2	TGTGCCAGCAGTGGACAGGGGGGTCGAGGCTACACCTTC	CASSGQGGRGYTF
.	.	TRBV27	TRBJ1-4	TGTGCCAGCAGTTTAGTCCCTTATCCAACTAATGAAAAACTGTTTTTT	CASSLVPYPTNEKLFF